The rows below give T cell receptor beta chains drawn from one sample of a study of early T cells in non-severe SARS-CoV-2 infection. TCRdb passed the 5' RACE reads through MiXCR, listing each CDR3 protein once. This table holds tens of thousands of distinct CDR3 sequences, 5.4% found once. This specimen was whole blood, taken at baseline. The receptor set was obtained from an adult who was a healthcare worker with PCR-confirmed SARS-CoV-2 infection or an uninfected control (not recorded which). Each CDR3 is given with its conserved first and last residue. The order of the fields is V gene, D gene, clone size, J gene, CDR3 protein. The D gene is left open where the match is weak. The size entry is marked missing in some rows and otherwise reads once, few, many or a size class.

>TRBV2|-|few|TRBJ2-7
CASRTDNSYEQYF
>TRBV5-4|-|many|TRBJ1-2
CASSSASNYGYTF
>TRBV10-3|TRBD2|many|TRBJ2-3
CAISELSIAGGPHTQYF
>TRBV29-1|-|-|TRBJ1-1
CSVERGALYTEAFF
>TRBV18|TRBD1|few|TRBJ2-6
CASSPFSRGLGANVLTF
>TRBV6-1|-|-|TRBJ2-7
CASTDRSPYEQYF
>TRBV30|-|many|TRBJ1-1
CAWKWTRNTEAFF
>TRBV20-1|TRBD2|many|TRBJ2-1
CSARDRASGMFEQFF
>TRBV20-1|TRBD2|-|TRBJ2-7
CSARGDGTSRHSSYEQYF
>TRBV20-1|-|many|TRBJ1-5
CSARAIAGSQHF
>TRBV7-2|-|many|TRBJ1-1
CASSLDSANTEAFF
>TRBV6-5|-|many|TRBJ2-2
CASQKRQGNTGELFF
>TRBV7-9|-|few|TRBJ1-1
CASSSGQTGGTEAFF
>TRBV28|-|many|TRBJ1-2
CASSSASFGSSGYTF
>TRBV20-1|-|few|TRBJ2-7
CSARDNLRVHEQYF
>TRBV2|TRBD1|many|TRBJ1-5
CASSETRTGVFNQPQHF
>TRBV21-1|-|many|TRBJ2-4
CASSSSGVPFQYF
>TRBV28|-|many|TRBJ2-3
CASSIGGAKDTQYF
>TRBV30|TRBD2|many|TRBJ2-3
CAWQGSREWADTQYF
>TRBV24-1|TRBD2|many|TRBJ2-2
CAVRAGATGELFF
>TRBV19|-|few|TRBJ2-3
CASRTSAGSNTDTQYF
>TRBV12-3/TRBV12-4|TRBD2|-|TRBJ2-3
CASVRGGGSGATQYF
>TRBV7-9|-|many|TRBJ2-7
CASSPRGYEQYF
>TRBV29-1|TRBD1|many|TRBJ2-7
CSVSGGTGDIYYEQYF
>TRBV12-2|-|-|TRBJ2-7
CASRLSRHIYEQYF
>TRBV7-8|-|few|TRBJ2-4
CASSSGGLLAIEYF
>TRBV7-8|-|many|TRBJ1-1
CASSLGRVTEAFF
>TRBV4-2|TRBD2|many|TRBJ2-7
CASSQDQRENVYEQYF
>TRBV20-1|-|-|TRBJ2-3
CSASGGNLDTQYF
>TRBV2|-|many|TRBJ1-1
CAPKRTEAFF
>TRBV6-1|-|many|TRBJ1-2
CASRSDLYGYTF
>TRBV29-1|-|-|TRBJ2-7
CSVGASSYEQYF
>TRBV18|-|many|TRBJ1-5
CASSPGHNQPQHF
>TRBV19|TRBD1|many|TRBJ1-5
CASTIPGQAQPQHF
>TRBV19|TRBD1|-|TRBJ2-3
CASSMIRTGGTDTQYF
>TRBV20-1|TRBD1|many|TRBJ2-7
CSALPGQGYEQYF
>TRBV12-3/TRBV12-4|TRBD1|many|TRBJ1-4
CASSSGGRITNEKLFF
>TRBV7-2|TRBD1|many|TRBJ1-2
CASSPPGQGRDGYTF
>TRBV20-1|-|many|TRBJ1-1
CSARAEMAFF
>TRBV18|-|many|TRBJ1-5
CASSPIDSNQPQHF
>TRBV28|TRBD2|many|TRBJ2-2
CASSPRPGTSGNTGELFF
>TRBV7-9|TRBD1|few|TRBJ2-1
CASSGDSHKNYNEQFF
>TRBV20-1|-|many|TRBJ2-7
CSARELRAPFYEQYF
>TRBV27|-|many|TRBJ2-3
CASSPGRKNRKYF